This T cell receptor (beta chain) was observed in a study of cytomegalovirus exposure and HLA in healthy donors. The V gene end was trimmed by 8 bases and the J gene end by 2 bases; junction bases not matched to a gene: 7. CDR1 is ENHRY, CDR2 SYGVKD, per germline. This CDR3 is 14 amino acids long. Study-wide points: Most of the TCR beta V segments (in an earlier analysis) were productive either about 87% or about 30% of the time. Many donors shared some public TCRs, even though most TCR sequences were rare. The study had only CMV serostatus as immune exposure information.

The sample holds one count of this clone. Its antigen is not known. The PCR employed 60 Vbeta primers together with 13 Jbeta primers. The table came from immunoSEQ multiplex PCR; TCRdb's copy has only in-frame clones and leaves some out. The sample lists over 100,000 clones, roughly 80% occurring once. Sequencing was done on a sample of PBMCs. This clonotype was obtained from a woman between 40 and 55 years old in good health and CMV-seropositive. This chain joins TRBV10-3 and TRBJ2-5; 8 bases align to TRBD2. CDR3 in DNA: TGTGCCATCGGGAGCGGGAGTTCACAAGAGACCCAGTACTTC. This encodes CAIGSGSSQETQYF.